What follows are 10 T cell receptor beta chains derived from one specimen sequenced in a study of blood T cell repertoires in COVID-19. Generated by immunoSEQ multiplex PCR, the TCRdb table keeps only in-frame clones and is missing some. The sample has roughly 250,000 clones, under 85% seen once. Sequenced sample: peripheral blood. The receptor source for this set is a human donor with COVID-19, enrolled during active disease. The donor label of this sample is uncertain.

The chain links TRBV28 to TRBJ1-5; 9 bases match TRBD1. The germline CDR1 and CDR2 sequences are MDHEN and SYDVKM. This CDR3 is 16 amino acids long. V shed 5 bases and J 0 bases; nucleotides not matched to a gene: 5. Here the CDR3 DNA reads TGTGCCAGCAGTACAGGGGGCCTATATAGCAATCAGCCCCAGCATTTT. Translating gives CASSTGGLYSNQPQHF.

The rearrangement links TRBV6-1 to TRBJ1-4; D is possibly TRBD1 (5 bases). The CDR3 is made up of 14 amino acids. Germline CDR1 MNHNS, CDR2 SASEGT. V was shortened by 3 bases and J by 7 bases, with 12 bases between the two germline ends. The CDR3 protein is CASSEGRISEKLFF. The CDR3 DNA is TGTGCCAGCAGTGAGGGGCGTATTTCTGAAAAACTGTTTTTT.

The chain couples TRBV2 to TRBJ2-7; 10 positions agree with TRBD1. Per germline, CDR1 SNHLY and CDR2 FYNNEI. CDR3 length: 13 residues. Trimming cost V 8 bases and J 6 bases; bases outside gene matches: 7. The CDR3 DNA is TGTGCCAGCCGAGACAGGGGGCCCGGCGAGCAGTACTTC. It encodes CASRDRGPGEQYF.

The chain carries TRBV5-1 and TRBJ1-2, with 8 bases aligning to TRBD1. The CDR3 extends over 15 amino acids. Germline values: CDR1 SGHRS, CDR2 YFSETQ. V was pared by 0 bases and J by 0 bases, with 1 base of the junction left unmatched. The CDR3 sequence: CASSLEQGANYGYTF. The CDR3 coding sequence is TGCGCCAGCAGCTTGGAACAGGGGGCTAACTATGGCTACACCTTC. Looking up the rest from reference TRBV5-1 and TRBJ1-2 gives the full variable domain: KAGVTQTPRYLIKTRGQQVTLSCSPISGHRSVSWYQQTPGQGLQFLFEYFSETQRNKGNFPGRFSGRQFSNSRSEMNVSTLELGDSALYLCASSLEQGANYGYTFGSGTRLTVV.

The rearrangement uses TRBV29-1 and TRBJ2-7; 14 bases map to TRBD2. Germline V gene sequence: CDR1 SQVTM, CDR2 ANQGSEA. The CDR3 is 16 residues long. Losses at the gene ends were 4 bases for V and 3 bases for J; bases not matched to a gene: 8. As DNA, the CDR3 is TGCAGCGTTGCTGGACTAGCGGGAGGAGAGGGCTACGAGCAGTACTTC. This translates into CSVAGLAGGEGYEQYF.

This clone came up once. For the CDR3, the DNA is TGTGCCAGCAGCTTAGATCTGTCAGGCACCGGGGAGCTGTTTTTT. This sequence encodes CASSLDLSGTGELFF. The chain employs TRBV11-3 and TRBJ2-2; D not certain. The V end lost 0 bases, the J end lost 4 bases, and 9 bases lay between the germline ends. Germline CDR1 and CDR2: SGHNT and YENEEA. The CDR3 is made up of 15 amino acids.

V usage is TRBV28 and J usage is TRBJ1-2; D not certain. CDR1 is MDHEN, CDR2 SYDVKM, per germline. CDR3 length equals 15 residues. The germline V and J ends were trimmed by 5 bases and 5 bases, with 18 bases remaining between them. The CDR3 sequence is CASSSPGSQIYGYTF. The CDR3 coding sequence is TGTGCCAGCAGTAGCCCTGGGAGTCAGATATATGGCTACACCTTC.

The chain combines TRBV3-1 (or the pseudogene TRBV3-2) with TRBJ2-1; 8 nucleotides line up with TRBD2. Losses at the gene ends were 4 bases for V and 6 bases for J; bases not matched to a gene: 8. Germline CDR1 is LGHDT and CDR2 is YNNKEL (reference sequence). The CDR3 has 15 residues. CDR3 residues: CASSPVSGSTNEQFF. CDR3 DNA sequence: TGTGCCAGCAGCCCCGTCAGCGGGAGTACCAATGAGCAGTTCTTC.

This sequence joins TRBV29-1 and TRBJ2-7, with D perhaps TRBD2 (5 bases). The CDR3 consists of 13 residues. Germline CDR1 is SQVTM and CDR2 is ANQGSEA. Deletions cut 4 bases from V and 3 bases from J, with 13 bases between. The CDR3 sequence is CSVGAGRDYEQYF. In DNA form, the CDR3 reads TGCAGCGTTGGCGCAGGACGGGACTACGAGCAGTACTTC.

Only one count was recorded for this clone. J is TRBJ2-6 and V is TRBV2; 8 bases are a match to TRBD1. CDR1 SNHLY and CDR2 FYNNEI come from the germline V gene. The V segment lost 6 bases and the J segment 1 base; nucleotides outside the gene matches: 5. CDR3 length equals 16 residues. The CDR3: CASRVGQGSGANVLTF. For the CDR3, the DNA is TGTGCCAGCAGGGTTGGACAGGGTTCTGGGGCCAACGTCCTGACTTTC.